This T cell receptor beta chain was documented in a study of identical twins. There are 15 residues in the CDR3. The germline V and J ends were trimmed by 5 bases and 2 bases, with 14 bases remaining between them. MiXCR, applied by TCRdb to the 5' RACE reads, yields one record per CDR3 protein. The repertoire holds 550,000 to 700,000 distinct CDR3 sequences, with 21% as singletons. This sample was shared with a second study, whose subject was T cells expressing NK-cell markers. That study adds: Whether the expanded NKG2C+ T cell clones recognized HCMV remained unclear.

What was sequenced was PBMCs. The genes are TRBV12-3 or TRBV12-4 and TRBJ2-3, with unresolved D. The receptor was isolated from a woman aged 18-35 years in good health. CDR3 loop: CASSPSVLDTDTQYF. For the CDR3, the DNA is TGTGCCAGCAGTCCCAGCGTGCTGGACACAGATACGCAGTATTTT.